What follows are 15 T cell receptor beta chains derived from one specimen sequenced in a study of OX40 agonist ivuxolimab in advanced cancers. Repertoires were generated with immunoSEQ multiplex PCR, while TCRdb's copy carries only in-frame clones and drops some. The data contain approximately 90,000 clones, under 95% of them singletons. Sequencing was performed on CD4+ or CD8+ T cells sorted from blood, taken in a trial of the OX40 agonist ivuxolimab. The origin of the receptors is an adult with an advanced solid tumor such as melanoma, head and neck, liver or kidney cancer.

The chain employs TRBV6-5 and TRBJ2-3; D is undetermined. The length of the CDR3 is 14 residues. Germline values: CDR1 MNHEY, CDR2 SVGAGI. V was cut by 6 bases and J by 0 bases, with 10 bases left in between. The CDR3 is CASRIRFSTDTQYF. Written as DNA, the CDR3 is TGTGCCAGCAGGATCCGATTTAGCACAGATACGCAGTATTTT.

This clone has a single count. The rearrangement links TRBV19 to TRBJ2-3; 8 bases map to TRBD1. Germline CDR1 is LNHDA and CDR2 is SQIVND (reference sequence). The J segment lost 2 bases and the V segment lost 9 bases, leaving 4 bases of the junction unmatched. This CDR3 comprises 13 residues. CDR3 region: CASGQGFTDTQYF. In nucleotides, the CDR3 is TGTGCCAGCGGACAGGGATTCACAGATACGCAGTATTTT.

This chain links TRBV28 with TRBJ1-5, with 9 nucleotides matching TRBD1. The CDR3 totals 15 residues. J was trimmed by 5 bases and V by 5 bases; bases with no gene match: 7. Germline V gene sequence: CDR1 MDHEN, CDR2 SYDVKM. CDR3 coding DNA: TGTGCCAGCAGTGCGACAGGGGGTCTGTATCAGCCCCAGCATTTT. Translation: CASSATGGLYQPQHF.

In this sample, this clone turned up once. Other DNA sequences in this specimen translate into the identical CDR3. This sequence joins TRBV5-1 and TRBJ1-1, with D hard to call. The CDR3 spans 13 residues. CDR1 and CDR2 (germline): SGHRS, YFSETQ. V dropped 0 bases and J dropped 3 bases, with 6 bases sitting between them. In DNA, the CDR3 is TGCGCCAGCAGCTTGGGGGGAGACACTGAAGCTTTCTTT. This gives the protein CASSLGGDTEAFF.

In its sample, this clone was seen a few times. V is TRBV28 and J is TRBJ2-7; the match to TRBD2 covers 10 bases. Trimming at V came to 3 bases and at J to 2 bases, leaving 10 bases not matched to a gene. The CDR3 is 17 amino acids. CDR1 MDHEN and CDR2 SYDVKM come from the germline V gene. In DNA form, the CDR3 reads TGTGCCAGCAGTTTTAGGCCCGGGACTAGCGATCCCTACGAGCAGTACTTC. Its translation is CASSFRPGTSDPYEQYF.

This sequence joins TRBV12-5 and TRBJ2-7; 12 positions match TRBD2. The CDR3 totals 14 residues. The germline gives CDR1 LGHNT, CDR2 FRNRAP. With 4 bases clipped from V and 6 bases from J, the junction kept 4 bases outside the gene matches. The CDR3 coding sequence is TGTGCTAGTGGTTGGGGACTAGCGGGTCCCGAGCAGTACTTC. This codes for CASGWGLAGPEQYF. The full variable domain, rest sourced from reference TRBV12-5 and TRBJ2-7, is DARVTQTPRHKVTEMGQEVTMRCQPILGHNTVFWYRQTMMQGLELLAYFRNRAPLDDSGMPKDRFSAEMPDATLATLKIQPSEPRDSAVYFCASGWGLAGPEQYFGPGTRLTVT.

This chain uses TRBV6-1 with TRBJ1-5, with D maybe TRBD1 (6 bases). The CDR3 runs to 13 residues. With 6 bases removed from V and 5 bases from J, the gap between germline ends came to 11 bases. The V gene's germline CDR1 is MNHNS and CDR2 SASEGT. CDR3 DNA sequence: TGTGCCAGCAGGAACAGGGCCGATCAGCCCCAGCATTTT. Protein: CASRNRADQPQHF.

This sequence joins TRBV11-2 and TRBJ2-1; possibly TRBD2 for D (6 bases). From germline, CDR1 is SGHAT and CDR2 FQNNGV. V was clipped by 8 bases and J by 0 bases, with 17 bases between them. The CDR3 runs to 16 residues. The CDR3 nucleotides read TGTGCCAGCGGGAGTGAGCGGGCCAGCTCCTACAATGAGCAGTTCTTC. It specifies CASGSERASSYNEQFF.

This chain joins TRBV6-5 and TRBJ1-4; no firm D call. Trimming left V 2 bases short and J 7 bases short, with 8 bases between. Germline loops: CDR1 MNHEY, CDR2 SVGAGI. The CDR3 length is 13 residues. CDR3 bases: TGTGCCAGCAGTTACACAAGGGTTGAAAAACTGTTTTTT. Protein: CASSYTRVEKLFF.

The chain links TRBV25-1 to TRBJ2-2, with a tentative D call TRBD1 (5 bases). Germline V CDR1 and CDR2: MGHDK, SYGVNS. The CDR3 covers 15 residues. V lost 4 bases, J lost 6 bases, and 15 bases lay in between. For the CDR3, the DNA is TGTGCCAGCAGTGGAGACCAGGGTCTGTCCGGGGAGCTGTTTTTT. Translating gives CASSGDQGLSGELFF.

CDR3 protein: CASSDVHLAGGPYEQFF. CDR3 DNA: TGTGCCAGCAGTGACGTTCACCTAGCGGGAGGGCCGTATGAGCAGTTCTTC. This chain uses TRBV6-4 with TRBJ2-1; 12 bases map to TRBD2. V shed 2 bases and J 8 bases; nucleotides not matched to a gene: 10. CDR1 is MRHNA and CDR2 is SNTAGT in the germline V gene. This CDR3 region has 17 residues.

V is TRBV6-5 and J is TRBJ2-3; maybe TRBD2 (6 bases). The germline V gene has CDR1 MNHEY and CDR2 SVGAGI. CDR3 length: 15 amino acids. V gave up 5 bases and J gave up 4 bases, with 16 bases separating them. The CDR3 DNA reads TGTGCCAGCAGTCCCCGACTAGTTGAGTCAGATACGCAGTATTTT. Translated: CASSPRLVESDTQYF.

The V and J genes are TRBV5-1 and TRBJ1-3, with D hard to call. The CDR3 is made up of 13 amino acids. Germline CDR1 reads SGHRS; CDR2 reads YFSETQ. The V end lost 4 bases, the J end lost 0 bases, and 5 bases lay between the germline ends. The CDR3 sequence: CASSPNSGNTIYF. The CDR3 DNA sequence: TGCGCCAGCAGCCCTAACTCTGGAAACACCATATATTTT.

This sequence joins TRBV12-5 and TRBJ2-7, with TRBD1 identical over 8 bases. This CDR3 has 16 residues. Germline V gene lookup returns CDR1 LGHNT and CDR2 FRNRAP. The V segment lost 1 base and the J segment 5 bases; nucleotides outside the gene matches: 10. The CDR3 is CASGLDFGQGPHEQYF. The CDR3 coding sequence is TGTGCTAGTGGTTTGGATTTTGGACAGGGCCCCCACGAGCAGTACTTC. Drawing the rest from reference TRBV12-5 and TRBJ2-7, the complete variable domain is DARVTQTPRHKVTEMGQEVTMRCQPILGHNTVFWYRQTMMQGLELLAYFRNRAPLDDSGMPKDRFSAEMPDATLATLKIQPSEPRDSAVYFCASGLDFGQGPHEQYFGPGTRLTVT.

The V call is TRBV27, the J call TRBJ2-3; D is unresolved. The CDR3 totals 15 residues. The germline CDR1 and CDR2 sequences are MNHEY and SMNVEV (reference sequence). The ends were cut back, 0 bases at V and 4 bases at J, with 11 bases in the middle. CDR3 nucleotides: TGTGCCAGCAGTTTATCGGGAAGGGAATCAGATACGCAGTATTTT. This sequence encodes CASSLSGRESDTQYF.